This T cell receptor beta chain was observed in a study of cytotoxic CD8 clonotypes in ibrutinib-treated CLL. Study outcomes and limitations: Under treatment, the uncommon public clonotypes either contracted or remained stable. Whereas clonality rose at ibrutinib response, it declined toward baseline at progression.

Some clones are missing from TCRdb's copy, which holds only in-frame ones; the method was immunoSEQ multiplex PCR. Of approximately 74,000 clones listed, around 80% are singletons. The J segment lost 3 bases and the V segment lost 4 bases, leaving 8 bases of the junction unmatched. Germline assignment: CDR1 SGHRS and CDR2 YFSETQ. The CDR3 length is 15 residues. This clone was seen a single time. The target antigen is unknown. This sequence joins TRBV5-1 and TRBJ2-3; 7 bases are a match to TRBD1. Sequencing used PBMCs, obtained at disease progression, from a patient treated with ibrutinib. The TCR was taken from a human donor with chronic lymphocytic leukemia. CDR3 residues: CASSIGTARTDTQYF. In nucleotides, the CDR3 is TGCGCCAGCAGCATCGGGACAGCGCGGACAGATACGCAGTATTTT. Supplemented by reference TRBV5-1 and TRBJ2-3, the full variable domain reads KAGVTQTPRYLIKTRGQQVTLSCSPISGHRSVSWYQQTPGQGLQFLFEYFSETQRNKGNFPGRFSGRQFSNSRSEMNVSTLELGDSALYLCASSIGTARTDTQYFGPGTRLTVL.